These T cell receptor beta chains were read from a single sample in a study of cytomegalovirus exposure and HLA in healthy donors. The assay was immunoSEQ multiplex PCR, and TCRdb's table has in-frame clones only and misses some. The repertoire holds around 87,000 clones, with about 85% as singletons. Source material: PBMCs. The receptors were gathered from a girl between 2 and 10 years old in good health and CMV-seropositive. Each CDR3 is given with its conserved first and last residue. The D gene is left open where the match is weak. Clone size is given for some rows only: seen once, a few or many times, or a class if the clone is expanded.

clone size	V gene	D gene	J gene	CDR3 protein	CDR3 DNA
few	TRBV10-3	-	TRBJ1-2	CAISESEVGGYTF	TGTGCCATCAGTGAGTCGGAGGTCGGTGGCTACACCTTC
once	TRBV27	-	TRBJ2-7	CASSLAGSSYEQYF	TGTGCCAGCAGTTTAGCAGGGTCCTCCTACGAGCAGTACTTC
few	TRBV28	-	TRBJ1-4	CASSLAGGKLFF	TGTGCCAGCAGTTTAGCCGGCGGAAAACTGTTTTTT
-	TRBV5-1	TRBD1	TRBJ2-1	CASSLSGDRGLNEQFF	TGCGCCAGCAGCTTGTCGGGGGACAGGGGTCTTAATGAGCAGTTCTTC
-	TRBV6-1	-	TRBJ2-5	CASTEGGGSGETQYF	TGTGCCAGCACAGAGGGTGGGGGCTCGGGAGAGACCCAGTACTTC
-	TRBV30	-	TRBJ2-5	CAWSVTLNLKETQYF	TGTGCCTGGAGTGTAACCTTGAATCTAAAAGAGACCCAGTACTTC
once	TRBV29-1	TRBD1	TRBJ2-2	CWGQTNTGELFF	TGCTGGGGACAGACGAACACCGGGGAGCTGTTTTTT
-	TRBV5-6	-	TRBJ2-2	CASSLGGGSGELFF	TGTGCCAGCAGCCTTGGAGGGGGCTCCGGGGAGCTGTTTTTT
-	TRBV27	TRBD2	TRBJ2-2	CASSWREGNTGELFF	TGTGCCAGCAGTTGGCGGGAGGGGAACACCGGGGAGCTGTTTTTT
few	TRBV6-5	-	TRBJ2-3	CASSYNQDTQYF	TGTGCCAGCAGTTACAACCAGGATACGCAGTATTTT
-	TRBV30	TRBD2	TRBJ2-1	CAWTRQLAALEQFF	TGTGCCTGGACCCGACAACTAGCGGCTTTAGAGCAGTTCTTC
-	TRBV10-3	TRBD1	TRBJ2-7	CAIGGSKTYEQYF	TGTGCCATAGGGGGCTCTAAGACCTACGAGCAGTACTTC
few	TRBV7-9	TRBD1	TRBJ2-3	CASSTPLTGFTTDTQYF	TGTGCCAGCAGCACCCCACTGACAGGGTTTACAACAGATACGCAGTATTTT
-	TRBV6-4	TRBD2	TRBJ2-3	CASSDSAGGSTDTQYF	TGTGCCAGCAGTGACTCCGCGGGAGGGTCCACAGATACGCAGTATTTT
-	TRBV9	TRBD1	TRBJ2-7	CASSGTSGTGNYEQYF	TGTGCCAGCAGCGGAACATCCGGGACAGGGAACTACGAGCAGTACTTC
once	TRBV27	-	TRBJ1-1	CASRPGFGSTEAFF	TGTGCCAGCAGACCGGGGTTTGGTAGCACTGAAGCTTTCTTT
-	TRBV10-1	-	TRBJ1-3	CASSELPGISGNTIYF	TGCGCCAGCAGTGAGTTGCCGGGGATCTCTGGAAACACCATATATTTT
-	TRBV9	-	TRBJ1-2	CASSVTSRSRRNYGYTF	TGTGCCAGCAGCGTAACGTCTCGGAGCAGACGAAACTATGGCTACACCTTC
-	TRBV29-1	-	TRBJ1-3	CSAISEGVGGNTIYF	TGCAGCGCTATAAGTGAGGGGGTGGGAGGAAACACCATATATTTT
-	TRBV30	-	TRBJ1-1	CAWSVPGGAFF	TGTGCCTGGAGTGTCCCAGGTGGAGCTTTCTTT
-	TRBV30	TRBD1	TRBJ2-7	CAANDRVAYEQYF	TGTGCCGCCAACGACAGGGTGGCCTACGAGCAGTACTTC
once	TRBV9	TRBD2	TRBJ2-7	CASSVGGGEQYF	TGTGCCAGCAGCGTCGGGGGAGGGGAGCAGTACTTC
-	TRBV30	TRBD2	TRBJ2-2	CARGRAGNTGELFF	TGTGCCCGGGGGAGGGCGGGGAACACCGGGGAGCTGTTTTTT
-	TRBV5-1	-	TRBJ2-7	CASSLSADNLSKQYF	TGCGCCAGCAGCTTGAGTGCCGACAACCTCTCCAAGCAGTACTTC
-	TRBV9	-	TRBJ1-2	CASSAQGWDSYTF	TGTGCCAGCAGCGCGCAGGGTTGGGATAGCTACACCTTC
-	TRBV6-5	TRBD1	TRBJ1-5	CASSYWYRGRFQPQHF	TGTGCCAGCAGTTACTGGTACAGGGGGCGCTTTCAGCCCCAGCATTTT
-	TRBV6-6	-	TRBJ2-1	CASSYGRGIYNEQFF	TGTGCCAGCAGTTACGGTCGCGGGATCTACAATGAGCAGTTCTTC
-	TRBV19	TRBD1	TRBJ2-7	CASSIRGEQYF	TGTGCCAGTAGTATCAGGGGGGAGCAGTACTTC
-	TRBV5-1	-	TRBJ1-2	CASSLGQVKTNYGYTF	TGCGCCAGCAGCTTGGGACAGGTTAAAACTAACTATGGCTACACCTTC
-	TRBV7-2	-	TRBJ2-3	CASSFLGGTDTQYF	TGTGCCAGCAGCTTTTTAGGGGGCACAGATACGCAGTATTTT
-	TRBV30	-	TRBJ1-5	CAWSAWAQDQPQHF	TGTGCCTGGTCCGCCTGGGCACAGGATCAGCCCCAGCATTTT
-	TRBV14	-	TRBJ1-1	CASSVVGGRGYEAFF	TGTGCCAGCAGTGTGGTGGGGGGACGCGGCTATGAAGCTTTCTTT
-	TRBV7-6	-	TRBJ2-7	CASSPHLGPTYEQYF	TGTGCCAGCAGCCCACACTTGGGGCCGACCTACGAGCAGTACTTC
-	TRBV29-1	TRBD1	TRBJ1-5	CSVAPGTGEGKGNQPQHF	TGCAGCGTCGCTCCCGGGACAGGGGAGGGTAAAGGCAATCAGCCCCAGCATTTT
once	TRBV7-9	-	TRBJ2-5	CASYGNQETQYF	TGTGCCAGCTATGGCAATCAAGAGACCCAGTACTTC
once	TRBV7-9	TRBD2	TRBJ2-3	CASSLGALAGGQDTQYF	TGTGCCAGCAGCTTAGGTGCCTTAGCGGGAGGTCAGGATACGCAGTATTTT
once	TRBV6-5	-	TRBJ1-1	CASSYSPGRSNTEAFF	TGTGCCAGCAGTTACTCTCCAGGCCGGTCGAACACTGAAGCTTTCTTT
few	TRBV9	-	TRBJ1-4	CASSVDPGEKLFF	TGTGCCAGCAGCGTAGATCCGGGTGAAAAACTGTTTTTT
-	TRBV4-1	-	TRBJ1-1	CASSQDYSLNTEAFF	TGCGCCAGCAGCCAAGATTACAGTCTTAACACTGAAGCTTTCTTT
-	TRBV30	TRBD2	TRBJ2-2	CAWTGLAGISGELFF	TGTGCCTGGACTGGGCTAGCGGGAATATCCGGGGAGCTGTTTTTT
-	TRBV7-9	-	TRBJ1-1	CASRFDTEAFF	TGTGCCAGCAGATTCGACACTGAAGCTTTCTTT
-	TRBV19	-	TRBJ1-1	CASSIDGRSEAFF	TGTGCCAGTAGTATAGATGGGAGGAGTGAAGCTTTCTTT
-	TRBV30	TRBD1	TRBJ1-2	CAWSGPGAQGARIFGYGYTF	TGTGCCTGGAGTGGTCCTGGCGCACAGGGGGCGCGGATATTCGGCTATGGCTACACCTTC
-	TRBV10-2	-	TRBJ1-4	CASSEDSGKLFF	TGCGCCAGCAGTGAAGACAGTGGGAAACTGTTTTTT
-	TRBV10-3	-	TRBJ1-4	CAISPSSEKLFF	TGTGCCATCAGTCCTAGTAGTGAAAAACTGTTTTTT